This T cell receptor beta chain was retrieved from a study of graft-versus-host responses after intestinal transplantation (dated by TCRdb to the early 2020s). General notes on the study: Multivisceral, liver-intestinal, or isolated intestinal transplants were received by the recipients. Every recipient was given anti-thymocyte globulin induction, then maintenance tacrolimus and steroids for around three years. A peak of at least 4% donor T cells among recipient peripheral blood mononuclear cells was the definition used for donor T cell macrochimerism. Alloreactive clones were identified by sequencing pre-transplant mixed lymphocyte reaction products and comparing them with unstimulated pre-transplant donor and recipient T cells. Bulk TCR-beta CDR3 sequencing was used to track graft-versus-host and host-versus-graft alloreactive T cell clones in the graft, circulation and bone marrow after intestinal transplantation. Instead of going to the commercial service, samples from a few later patients were sequenced in-house on an Illumina MiSeq and processed with MiXCR. The cohort enrolled 24 intestinal transplant recipients including one retransplant, and a few patients lacking pretransplant specimens were excluded.

The germline ends are 8 bases apart after V is trimmed by 1 base and J by 0 bases. Taken from cysteine to phenylalanine, the CDR3 has 15 residues. Only CDR3 DNA remains: 45 bases, in frame from the first base. Based on the germline V gene (reference sequence), the CDR1 and CDR2 sequences are SGHNT and YYREEE. Concerning this clone: It lacks a known antigen. Base qualities were left out, and no much larger clone turns up one base away.

Read against the paper, the sample's time point label means: cells obtained before transplantation from donor or recipient. CD3+CD4+ and CD3+CD8+ populations were FACS-sorted from unstimulated pre-transplant donor and recipient cells taken from spleen or lymph nodes. What the work shows at the level of the full study, not this receptor alone: In patients with donor T cell macrochimerism, the allografts had high GvH to HvG T cell clonal ratios. Conclusions were limited by the relatively low number and heterogeneity of intestinal transplant patients. GvH clones turned up in recipient bone marrow, with some appearing earlier in ileal mucosa or blood, a pattern consistent with an intestinal mucosal origin. Early after transplant, declines in HvG clones were associated with peak levels of circulating GvH clones.

The library was obtained by the immunoSEQ multiplex PCR assay. For most patients, genomic DNA was isolated using the Qiagen DNeasy Blood and Tissue Kit and was shipped frozen to Adaptive Biotechnologies for TCR sequencing. High-throughput TCR-beta CDR3 sequencing of genomic DNA from most patients was performed by Adaptive Biotechnologies. The paper's data handling went like this. TCR sequencing data for 18 patients were retrieved from Adaptive's ImmunoSEQ software; a few other patients were processed with MiXCR and VDJtools. To correct CD4 versus CD8 sorting errors, sequences present in both subsets at a frequency ratio below 5:1 were removed. Because the origin of CDR3 nucleotide sequences shared between donor and recipient could not be assigned, those sequences were removed. Alloreactive clones required at least 2-fold expansion over unstimulated cells and minimum CFSE-low frequency of 0.002% (template counts) or 0.001% (read counts). A clone was considered mappable if detected in the sequenced pre-transplant spleen, lymph node, or MLR CFSE-low populations of the donor or recipient. The cumulative frequency of alloreactive clones was calculated as a percentage of all sequences, weighted by copy number. TCRdb stores this immuneACCESS table with in-frame sequences only. Part of the clones is absent; in the studies checked, under half of the shortfall reflects unresolved V genes, and no reason is known for the rest. V and J calls and clone size come straight from that table; D and trimming were deduced from the DNA. The sample table shows some 120,000 clones, and over 75% are seen once. Clones ranked in the top ten supply about 0.18% of the sample.

The receptor was derived from a human donor who received an intestinal transplant. Sequenced here: unstimulated CD4+ T cells sorted from spleen or lymph node cells, sampled before intestinal transplant. The chain joins TRBV5-4 to TRBJ2-1; the D gene identity is not certain. The DNA sequence is given as TGTGCCAGCAGCTTGAGGTCGGGCTCCTACAATGAGCAGTTCTTC. It translates as CASSLRSGSYNEQFF.